One sample yielded the 26 T cell receptor beta chains listed below, sequenced in a study of T cell responses to AZD1222 COVID-19 vaccine. Data came from immunoSEQ multiplex PCR; TCRdb stores just in-frame clones and leaves some out. The sample has nearly 200,000 clones; 85% to 95% are singletons. The sample in question was peripheral blood, obtained 28 days after the second AZD1222 dose. These receptor sequences come from an adult who received the AZD1222 COVID-19 vaccine.

V usage is TRBV10-1 and J usage is TRBJ2-1; 8 bases map to TRBD2. Germline values: CDR1 WNHNN, CDR2 SYGVQD (reference sequence). This CDR3 is built from 15 residues. V lost 6 bases and J lost 4; bases outside the gene matches: 8. This CDR3 reads CASSPAGELYNEQFF. The CDR3 bases are TGCGCCAGCAGCCCAGCGGGGGAGCTGTACAATGAGCAGTTCTTC.

In DNA form, the CDR3 reads TGTGCCAGCAGTGTTACCGGGGAGCTGTTTTTT. Its translation: CASSVTGELFF. V gene TRBV6-2 or TRBV6-3 combines with J gene TRBJ2-2; D not certain. The germline gives CDR1 MNHEY, CDR2 SVGEGT. Trimming removed 5 bases at V and 5 bases at J, with 3 bases between. This CDR3 spans 11 amino acids.

This clone was observed once. The chain couples TRBV7-3 to TRBJ1-2, with unresolved D. From germline, CDR1 is SGHTA and CDR2 FQGTGA. V lost 6 bases and J lost 2, with 7 bases in between. The CDR3 has 12 residues. As DNA, the CDR3 is TGTGCCAGCAGGAAGCCCAACTATGGCTACACCTTC. Translated, it gives CASRKPNYGYTF.

This chain connects TRBV12-5 to TRBJ2-1; D remains unclear. The CDR3 sequence is 13 residues long. In germline, CDR1 is LGHNT, CDR2 FRNRAP. Trimming pared 2 bases from V and 3 bases from J, leaving 5 bases between. This CDR3 is CASGLQVYNEQFF. In DNA, the CDR3 is TGTGCTAGTGGTTTGCAAGTCTACAATGAGCAGTTCTTC.

The chain joins TRBV5-5 to TRBJ1-1; perhaps TRBD1 as D (5 bases). CDR1 SGHKS and CDR2 YYEKEE come from the germline V gene (reference sequence). The ends were cut back, 3 bases at V and 0 bases at J, with 9 bases in the middle. The CDR3 loop spans 14 amino acids. The CDR3 here is CASSSTDMNTEAFF. CDR3 DNA: TGTGCCAGCAGCTCGACGGACATGAACACTGAAGCTTTCTTT. The full variable domain, its missing parts supplied by reference TRBV5-5 and TRBJ1-1, is DAGVTQSPTHLIKTRGQQVTLRCSPISGHKSVSWYQQVLGQGPQFIFQYYEKEERGRGNFPDRFSARQFPNYSSELNVNALLLGDSALYLCASSSTDMNTEAFFGQGTRLTVV.

The rearrangement uses TRBV10-3 and TRBJ1-5; D is undetermined. The germline V gene has CDR1 ENHRY and CDR2 SYGVKD. The length of the CDR3 is 14 residues. Trimming left V 4 bases short and J 5 bases short, with 12 bases between. The CDR3 DNA is TGTGCCATCAGTGGCCCGAACACTTATCAGCCCCAGCATTTT. Translated, it gives CAISGPNTYQPQHF.

The V gene is TRBV3-1 (or the pseudogene TRBV3-2), the J gene TRBJ1-6; 7 nucleotides line up with TRBD1. V lost 5 bases, J lost 9 bases, and 10 bases stayed unmatched. Germline V gives CDR1 LGHDT, CDR2 YNNKEL (reference sequence). The CDR3 sequence is 15 residues long. This chain's CDR3 is CASSSQQGNGSPLHF. Written as DNA, the CDR3 is TGTGCCAGCAGCTCCCAACAGGGGAACGGTTCACCCCTCCACTTT.

The V gene is TRBV5-5, the J gene TRBJ2-5; 10 bases map to TRBD2. Germline V lookup: CDR1 SGHKS, CDR2 YYEKEE (reference sequence). CDR3 length equals 17 residues. Trimming at V came to 0 bases and at J to 5 bases, leaving 10 bases not matched to a gene. The CDR3, as DNA: TGTGCCAGCAGCTTGGGTGTGTCTAGCGGGGGATACGAGACCCAGTACTTC. Translating it yields CASSLGVSSGGYETQYF.

V and J are TRBV4-2 and TRBJ2-3, with TRBD2 matching over 9 bases. From germline, CDR1 is LGHNA and CDR2 YNFKEQ. The CDR3 spans 17 residues. V lost 0 bases and J lost 5; bases outside the gene matches: 9. CDR3 in DNA: TGTGCCAGCAGCCAAGATGGTAATAGCGGGGGTAGAGATACGCAGTATTTT. This sequence encodes CASSQDGNSGGRDTQYF.

The chain carries TRBV5-5 and TRBJ2-1; D possibly corresponds to TRBD2 (6 bases). Germline CDR1 is SGHKS and CDR2 is YYEKEE (reference sequence). This CDR3 has 15 residues. The V end lost 0 bases, the J end lost 7 bases, and 14 bases lay between the germline ends. CDR3 coding DNA: TGTGCCAGCAGCTTGGCGGCTAGCGATCGGAATGAGCAGTTCTTC. It codes for CASSLAASDRNEQFF.

The chain recombines TRBV9 with TRBJ2-1; possibly TRBD2 for D (6 bases). Between the trimmed V and J ends, which lost 0 bases and 4 bases, there was a span of 8 bases. Germline CDR1 is SGDLS and CDR2 is YYNGEE. The length of the CDR3 is 14 residues. CDR3 amino acids: CASSVGLGYNEQFF. The CDR3 nucleotides are TGTGCCAGCAGCGTAGGACTAGGGTACAATGAGCAGTTCTTC.

V usage is TRBV2 and J usage is TRBJ1-3; possible D gene TRBD1, 6 bases. The germline V and J ends were trimmed by 6 bases and 4 bases, with 16 bases remaining between them. CDR3 length equals 15 residues. CDR1 and CDR2 (germline): SNHLY, FYNNEI. For the CDR3, the DNA is TGTGCCAGCAGAGAGGGACAATCGACCGGAAACACCATATATTTT. Translation: CASREGQSTGNTIYF.

V usage is TRBV28 and J usage is TRBJ1-4; possible D gene TRBD1, 5 bases. Per the germline V gene, CDR1 is MDHEN and CDR2 is SYDVKM. V was clipped by 0 bases and J by 1 base, with 9 bases between them. The CDR3 spans 16 residues. CDR3 sequence (DNA): TGTGCCAGCAGTTTATGGCAGGGACGAACTAATGAAAAACTGTTTTTT. Translated: CASSLWQGRTNEKLFF.

The chain uses TRBV28 and TRBJ2-7; 7 bases match TRBD1. CDR3 length equals 15 residues. Losses at the gene ends were 4 bases for V and 2 bases for J; bases not matched to a gene: 8. Germline V gives CDR1 MDHEN, CDR2 SYDVKM. CDR3 coding DNA: TGTGCCAGCAGTTCCCTACACGGACAGGCCTACGAGCAGTACTTC. This translates into CASSSLHGQAYEQYF.

J is TRBJ2-2 and V is TRBV15; 8 nucleotides match TRBD2. Germline CDR1 reads LNHNV; CDR2 reads YYDKDF (reference sequence). This CDR3 has 17 residues. V lost 5 bases to trimming and J lost 4 bases; unmatched junction nucleotides: 12. CDR3 bases: TGTGCCACCAGCCGAAAAGGTGCGGGGGGAATCACCGGGGAGCTGTTTTTT. Translating it yields CATSRKGAGGITGELFF. Drawing the rest from reference TRBV15 and TRBJ2-2, the complete variable domain is DAMVIQNPRYQVTQFGKPVTLSCSQTLNHNVMYWYQQKSSQAPKLLFHYYDKDFNNEADTPDNFQSRRPNTSFCFLDIRSPGLGDTAMYLCATSRKGAGGITGELFFGEGSRLTVL.

The J gene is TRBJ1-1, the V gene TRBV6-5, with D tentatively TRBD1 (6 bases). Per the germline V gene, CDR1 is MNHEY and CDR2 is SVGAGI. The V and J ends lost 6 bases and 0 bases respectively, with 11 bases between them. The CDR3 covers 14 residues. This CDR3 is CASRADSMNTEAFF. In nucleotides, the CDR3 is TGTGCCAGCAGGGCGGACAGTATGAACACTGAAGCTTTCTTT.

The V gene is TRBV5-8, the J gene TRBJ1-1; no firm D call. In germline, CDR1 is SGHTS, CDR2 YDEGEE. Trimming removed 4 bases from V and 1 base from J, with 11 bases in between. The CDR3 extends over 14 amino acids. In nucleotides, the CDR3 is TGTGCCAGCAGCAAATCGGACGGGAACACTGAAGCTTTCTTT. Translated, it gives CASSKSDGNTEAFF.

The genes are TRBV7-8 and TRBJ1-2; D is unresolved. Germline CDR1 SGHVS, CDR2 FQNEAQ. The length of the CDR3 is 13 residues. Trimming took 1 base from V and 4 from J, leaving 7 bases between them. The CDR3 here is CASSLGTGYGYTF. The CDR3 nucleotides read TGTGCCAGCAGCTTAGGGACCGGCTATGGCTACACCTTC.

This clone has just one count. The chain uses TRBV4-2 and TRBJ2-1, with D tentatively TRBD1 (6 bases). The CDR3 consists of 15 residues. Germline V CDR1 and CDR2: LGHNA, YNFKEQ. Trimming removed 3 bases at V and 0 bases at J, with 9 bases between. The chain's CDR3 is CASSQDRSSYNEQFF. CDR3 in DNA: TGTGCCAGCAGCCAGGACAGAAGCTCCTACAATGAGCAGTTCTTC.

This sequence joins TRBV29-1 and TRBJ2-7, with D possibly matching TRBD1 (6 bases). The CDR3 sequence is 14 residues long. Germline V gene lookup returns CDR1 SQVTM and CDR2 ANQGSEA. V was clipped by 5 bases and J by 2 bases, with 16 bases between them. For the CDR3, the DNA is TGCAGCGTTTTAGGACAGCGATCTCCCTACGAGCAGTACTTC. Its translation: CSVLGQRSPYEQYF.

The J gene is TRBJ1-1, the V gene TRBV18, with TRBD1 matching over 7 bases. The V segment lost 3 bases and the J segment 0 bases; nucleotides outside the gene matches: 4. This CDR3 is built from 15 residues. In germline, CDR1 is KGHSH, CDR2 LQKENI. The CDR3 protein is CASSPAGGMNTEAFF. The CDR3, as DNA: TGTGCCAGCTCACCGGCAGGGGGTATGAACACTGAAGCTTTCTTT.

J is TRBJ2-5 and V is TRBV7-6; tentatively, D is TRBD1 (6 bases). Trimming removed 5 bases from V and 1 base from J, with 17 bases in between. The length of the CDR3 is 16 residues. CDR1 and CDR2 (germline): SGHVS, FNYEAQ. CDR3 sequence (DNA): TGTGCCAGCAGCCGGTCGCCGGGACACTTCCAAGAGACCCAGTACTTC. Its protein is CASSRSPGHFQETQYF.

This sequence joins TRBV6-2 or TRBV6-3 and TRBJ1-6; TRBD1 is a possible D gene (5 bases). Germline V lookup: CDR1 MNHEY, CDR2 SVGEGT. The CDR3 sequence is 15 residues long. Trimming shortened V by 5 bases and J by 7 bases, and 15 bases separated the two germline ends. CDR3 nucleotides: TGTGCCAGCAGTCCGCCGTGGGGACGGAATTCACCCCTCCACTTT. Translated: CASSPPWGRNSPLHF.

J is TRBJ1-2 and V is TRBV2; D might be TRBD1 (5 bases). Germline V CDR1 and CDR2: SNHLY, FYNNEI. The CDR3 length is 12 residues. Deletions cut 11 bases from V and 5 bases from J, with 15 bases between. This chain's CDR3 is CAVAGQSYGYTF. DNA of the CDR3: TGTGCCGTCGCGGGGCAGAGTTATGGCTACACCTTC.

This rearrangement joins TRBV28 to TRBJ1-4; 8 bases agree with TRBD1. The CDR3 length is 15 residues. CDR1 and CDR2 (germline): MDHEN, SYDVKM. V dropped 6 bases and J dropped 8; count of bases not matched to a gene: 11. The CDR3 bases are TGTGCCAGCAGACAGGGGGGGATTAGCCAAGAAAAACTGTTTTTT. Its protein is CASRQGGISQEKLFF.

For this clone: The same CDR3 can be traced to other DNA sequences in this sample. J is TRBJ1-1 and V is TRBV6-5; 8 positions agree with TRBD1. The CDR3 sequence is 15 residues long. The germline gives CDR1 MNHEY, CDR2 SVGAGI. Germline trimming cut 0 bases from V and 2 bases from J; bases unmatched to any gene: 2. CDR3 coding DNA: TGTGCCAGCAGTTACTCCGGGACAGGCAACACTGAAGCTTTCTTT. Translated, it gives CASSYSGTGNTEAFF.